Listed here are 9 T cell receptor beta chains from one sample, sequenced in a study of blood T cell repertoires in COVID-19. The protocol was immunoSEQ multiplex PCR, while the TCRdb copy is restricted to in-frame clones and leaves out a portion. The sample shows 100,000 to 150,000 clones, just over 85% of them seen only once. The sample consisted of peripheral blood. These receptors came from a woman between 50 and 59 years old with active or convalescent COVID-19.

The rearrangement uses TRBV30 and TRBJ2-3, with 8 bases matching TRBD2. Germline CDR1 and CDR2: GTSNPN and SVGIG (reference sequence). The CDR3 totals 13 residues. After removal of 7 bases from V and 6 bases from J, the junction contained 9 bases not matched to a gene. The CDR3 spells CAFAREGLDTQYF. The CDR3 nucleotides are TGTGCCTTCGCCCGGGAGGGGCTGGATACGCAGTATTTT.

The J gene is TRBJ1-5, the V gene TRBV7-8; TRBD1 matches at 7 bases. Germline V gives CDR1 SGHVS, CDR2 FQNEAQ. This CDR3 has 17 amino acids. Trimming cost V 1 base and J 3 bases; bases outside gene matches: 9. The CDR3 region is CASSLGFRQGYNQPQHF. In DNA form, the CDR3 reads TGTGCCAGCAGCTTAGGATTTCGACAGGGTTACAATCAGCCCCAGCATTTT.

The chain combines TRBV28 with TRBJ2-1, with D hard to call. The CDR3 consists of 12 residues. Germline CDR1 reads MDHEN; CDR2 reads SYDVKM. The V and J ends lost 5 bases and 6 bases respectively, with 8 bases between them. The CDR3 coding sequence is TGTGCCAGCAGTCCCCCCAGCAATGAGCAGTTCTTC. Protein product: CASSPPSNEQFF.

As regards this clone: The same CDR3 is also encoded by other DNA sequences in this sample. The genes are TRBV2 and TRBJ2-7; 9 bases are a match to TRBD1. Germline-derived CDR1 and CDR2 are SNHLY and FYNNEI. The CDR3 spans 12 residues. V dropped 6 bases and J dropped 3; count of bases not matched to a gene: 0. The CDR3 nucleotides are TGTGCCAGCAGGGGACAGGGCTACGAGCAGTACTTC. Amino acids: CASRGQGYEQYF.

The chain uses TRBV3-1 (or the pseudogene TRBV3-2) and TRBJ2-1; perhaps TRBD2 as D (6 bases). V lost 4 bases to trimming and J lost 2 bases, with 12 bases between them. The CDR3 consists of 15 residues. Germline lookup yields CDR1 LGHDT and CDR2 YNNKEL (reference sequence). The CDR3 region has the DNA TGTGCCAGCAGCCCTAGCGCACTCACCTACAATGAGCAGTTCTTC. As protein: CASSPSALTYNEQFF.

The chain carries TRBV6-5 and TRBJ2-1; 8 positions match TRBD1. The V gene end was trimmed by 5 bases and the J gene end by 9 bases; junction bases not matched to a gene: 6. Germline lookup yields CDR1 MNHEY and CDR2 SVGAGI. The length of the CDR3 is 13 residues. The CDR3 region has the DNA TGTGCCAGCAGTCCGACAGGGGCCCTTGAGCAGTTCTTC. Protein product: CASSPTGALEQFF.

The chain links TRBV11-2 to TRBJ2-1; TRBD2 matches 11 bases. With V trimmed by 2 bases and J by 7 bases, 4 bases remained unmatched. Germline V CDR1 and CDR2: SGHAT, FQNNGV. This CDR3 contains 15 residues. The CDR3 sequence is CASSLSLAGDNEQFF. The CDR3 bases are TGTGCCAGCAGCTTATCACTAGCGGGAGATAATGAGCAGTTCTTC.

This chain joins TRBV2 and TRBJ1-2; tentatively, D is TRBD1 (5 bases). Looked up from germline, CDR1 is SNHLY and CDR2 is FYNNEI. This CDR3 contains 13 residues. V was pared by 5 bases and J by 3 bases, with 10 bases between. The CDR3 nucleotides are TGTGCCAGCAGTCGCGACAGTGACTATGGCTACACCTTC. It is translated as CASSRDSDYGYTF.

This clone was recorded only once. The chain carries TRBV24-1 and TRBJ2-5; 9 nucleotides match TRBD1. CDR1 is KGHDR and CDR2 is SFDVKD in the germline V gene. The CDR3 spans 15 residues. The V and J ends lost 4 bases and 4 bases, in that order; junction bases with no gene match: 6. DNA of the CDR3: TGTGCCACCAGTGACTTGACAGGGGGACGAGAGACCCAGTACTTC. It codes for CATSDLTGGRETQYF.